A single sample gave rise to the 25 T cell receptor beta chains below, sequenced in a study of T cell changes during pregnancy in multiple sclerosis. The data were produced by immunoSEQ multiplex PCR, yet TCRdb's version contains in-frame clones alone and is incomplete. The sample contains tens of thousands of clones, 80% to 95% of which appear only once. Sequencing was performed on peripheral blood, taken in the second trimester of pregnancy. These receptors all stem from a female donor with multiple sclerosis, enrolled in a pregnancy study.

This chain connects TRBV10-3 to TRBJ1-3; the D is unclear. There are 16 residues in the CDR3. Germline V CDR1 and CDR2: ENHRY, SYGVKD. Trimming took 4 bases from V and 0 from J, leaving 13 bases between them. The CDR3 here is CAISGGRGGSGNTIYF. The CDR3 nucleotides are TGTGCCATCAGTGGTGGACGGGGAGGCTCTGGAAACACCATATATTTT.

The CDR3 spells CSVEERGTSTEAFF. For the CDR3, the DNA is TGCAGCGTTGAAGAACGGGGGACGAGCACTGAAGCTTTCTTT. The rearrangement uses TRBV29-1 and TRBJ1-1; D possibly corresponds to TRBD1 (5 bases). The germline V and J ends were trimmed by 0 bases and 4 bases, with 12 bases remaining between them. CDR3 size: 14 residues. Germline V lookup: CDR1 SQVTM, CDR2 ANQGSEA.

The rearrangement joins TRBV27 to TRBJ2-7; D is undetermined. Germline values: CDR1 MNHEY, CDR2 SMNVEV (reference sequence). V was shortened by 7 bases and J by 0 bases, with 19 bases between the two germline ends. The CDR3 sequence is 16 residues long. The CDR3 protein is CASTLSSRLSSYEQYF. CDR3 coding DNA: TGTGCCAGCACCCTGTCCTCTCGACTTAGCTCCTACGAGCAGTACTTC.

J is TRBJ2-7 and V is TRBV5-1; 12 nucleotides agree with TRBD2. This CDR3 spans 16 amino acids. J gave up 3 bases and V 4 bases, and 8 bases lay outside the gene matches. Germline CDR1 is SGHRS and CDR2 is YFSETQ. CDR3 sequence (DNA): TGCGCCAGCAGCCTCCGGACTAGCGGGGATGGCTACGAGCAGTACTTC. Its protein product is CASSLRTSGDGYEQYF.

This clone was counted a single time. The chain recombines TRBV10-3 with TRBJ2-2; TRBD2 matches at 9 bases. CDR3 size: 15 residues. The junction had 5 bases not matched to a gene; V was cut back by 4 bases and J by 5 bases. Germline CDR1 is ENHRY and CDR2 is SYGVKD. DNA for the CDR3: TGTGCCATCAGTGCAATTCTAGCGGGAACCGGGGAGCTGTTTTTT. Translating gives CAISAILAGTGELFF.

This chain joins TRBV4-1 and TRBJ1-5, with 7 bases fitting TRBD1. The germline V gene has CDR1 MGHRA and CDR2 YSYEKL. The CDR3 length is 13 residues. V lost 5 bases, J lost 9 bases, and 7 bases stayed unmatched. The CDR3 loop is CASSVRGLWPQHF. Here the CDR3 DNA reads TGCGCCAGCAGCGTCAGGGGGTTGTGGCCCCAGCATTTT.

The rearrangement links TRBV25-1 to TRBJ1-1; no clear D gene. CDR1 is MGHDK and CDR2 is SYGVNS in the germline V gene. This CDR3 has 15 residues. With 1 base removed from V and 7 bases from J, the gap between germline ends came to 16 bases. The CDR3 is CASSESMALEGEAFF. DNA of the CDR3: TGTGCCAGCAGTGAATCTATGGCCCTAGAGGGTGAAGCTTTCTTT.

The genes are TRBV5-1 and TRBJ2-5, with 15 positions matching TRBD2. CDR3 length equals 17 residues. Germline V lookup: CDR1 SGHRS, CDR2 YFSETQ. The trim removed 3 bases at V and 5 bases at J, leaving 8 bases unmatched. In nucleotides, the CDR3 is TGCGCCAGCAGCTCCGGACTAGCGGGAGGGAGGGGGGAGACCCAGTACTTC. Translated, it gives CASSSGLAGGRGETQYF. Complete variable domain (other parts from reference TRBV5-1 and TRBJ2-5): KAGVTQTPRYLIKTRGQQVTLSCSPISGHRSVSWYQQTPGQGLQFLFEYFSETQRNKGNFPGRFSGRQFSNSRSEMNVSTLELGDSALYLCASSSGLAGGRGETQYFGPGTRLLVL.

The V call is TRBV7-9, the J call TRBJ1-2; TRBD1 aligns across 12 bases. With 5 bases clipped from V and 6 bases from J, the junction kept 7 bases outside the gene matches. The CDR3 has 15 amino acids. Germline V gives CDR1 SEHNR, CDR2 FQNEAQ (reference sequence). The CDR3 is CASSTGQGALDGYTF. Written as DNA, the CDR3 is TGTGCCAGCAGCACGGGACAGGGGGCTCTTGATGGCTACACCTTC.

A single count supports this clone. The chain has TRBV27 and TRBJ2-7; 7 bases match TRBD1. J was trimmed by 3 bases and V by 9 bases; bases with no gene match: 11. This CDR3 region has 14 residues. Germline CDR1 and CDR2: MNHEY and SMNVEV (reference sequence). The CDR3 protein is CASGLGTEYYEQYF. The CDR3 DNA follows: TGTGCCAGTGGGCTAGGGACAGAGTACTACGAGCAGTACTTC.

This clone was counted between two and nine times. The chain employs TRBV28 and TRBJ1-1; tentative D call: TRBD1 (5 bases). The CDR3 is made up of 11 amino acids. Trimming removed 5 bases at V and 10 bases at J, with 11 bases between. CDR1 and CDR2 from the germline V gene are MDHEN and SYDVKM. CDR3 sequence: CASSSQGRAFF. The CDR3 region has the DNA TGTGCCAGCAGTAGCCAGGGAAGAGCTTTCTTT. The whole variable domain, filled in from reference TRBV28 and TRBJ1-1, reads DVKVTQSSRYLVKRTGEKVFLECVQDMDHENMFWYRQDPGLGLRLIYFSYDVKMKEKGDIPEGYSVSREKKERFSLILESASTNQTSMYLCASSSQGRAFFGQGTRLTVV.

This rearrangement joins TRBV21-1 to TRBJ1-2; TRBD1 is the table's D call and was not checked against the DNA. TRBV21-1 is labeled a pseudogene. This CDR3 has 18 amino acids. The CDR3 sequence: CASSKPRKAYYRTYGYTF. The CDR3 nucleotides read TGTGCCAGCAGCAAACCCCGAAAAGCCTACTACAGGACCTATGGCTACACCTTC.

The rearrangement joins TRBV18 to TRBJ1-1; 7 bases agree with TRBD1. This CDR3 comprises 14 residues. Germline V lookup: CDR1 KGHSH, CDR2 LQKENI. Losses at the gene ends were 1 base for V and 5 bases for J; bases not matched to a gene: 4. The CDR3 bases are TGTGCCAGCTCACCACAGGGGGCTATTACTGAAGCTTTCTTT. It translates to CASSPQGAITEAFF.

This clone has a single count. The rearrangement links TRBV27 to TRBJ2-5; TRBD2 matches at 9 bases. This CDR3 is 15 amino acids long. The J segment lost 1 base and the V segment lost 6 bases, leaving 6 bases of the junction unmatched. Germline V gene sequence: CDR1 MNHEY, CDR2 SMNVEV (reference sequence). The CDR3 is CASSGGLAPQETQYF. The CDR3 DNA reads TGTGCCAGCAGCGGTGGACTAGCGCCCCAAGAGACCCAGTACTTC.

The genes are TRBV28 and TRBJ2-7, with 8 positions matching TRBD1. Germline V gene data show CDR1 as MDHEN and CDR2 as SYDVKM. V shed 5 bases and J 2 bases; nucleotides not matched to a gene: 8. The CDR3 is 15 amino acids. DNA of the CDR3: TGTGCCAGCAGTCCTCGAGGACAGGGTACCTACGAGCAGTACTTC. It yields the protein CASSPRGQGTYEQYF.

The J gene is TRBJ2-7, the V gene TRBV27; TRBD1 agrees at 10 bases. The V and J ends lost 5 bases and 6 bases, in that order; junction bases with no gene match: 7. The CDR3 sequence is 14 residues long. CDR1 and CDR2 from the germline V gene are MNHEY and SMNVEV (reference sequence). CDR3 sequence reads: CASSAGTGAGEQYF. CDR3 DNA: TGTGCCAGCAGTGCCGGGACAGGGGCGGGCGAGCAGTACTTC.

This sequence joins TRBV5-1 and TRBJ2-1; tentatively, D is TRBD1 (6 bases). CDR3 length: 14 residues. V gave up 2 bases and J gave up 4 bases, with 10 bases separating them. The germline V gene has CDR1 SGHRS and CDR2 YFSETQ. CDR3 sequence (DNA): TGCGCCAGCAGCTTCCAAACAGGGTACAATGAGCAGTTCTTC. Its translation is CASSFQTGYNEQFF. The full variable domain, in which reference TRBV5-1 and TRBJ2-1 provide the parts outside the CDR3, is KAGVTQTPRYLIKTRGQQVTLSCSPISGHRSVSWYQQTPGQGLQFLFEYFSETQRNKGNFPGRFSGRQFSNSRSEMNVSTLELGDSALYLCASSFQTGYNEQFFGPGTRLTVL.

The rearrangement uses TRBV12-5 and TRBJ1-1; D is unclear. V lost 2 bases, J lost 4 bases, and 11 bases lay in between. This CDR3 spans 14 amino acids. Germline V gene sequence: CDR1 LGHNT, CDR2 FRNRAP. Here the CDR3 reads CASGLFVSGTEAFF. The CDR3 DNA is TGTGCTAGTGGTTTGTTTGTTAGCGGCACTGAAGCTTTCTTT.

The chain joins TRBV5-4 to TRBJ2-5; 8 bases agree with TRBD2. The germline V gene encodes CDR1 SGHNT and CDR2 YYREEE (reference sequence). Trimming at V came to 4 bases and at J to 4 bases, leaving 12 bases not matched to a gene. This CDR3 is 16 amino acids long. The CDR3 sequence is CASSPPSGRIGETQYF. The CDR3, as DNA: TGTGCCAGCAGCCCGCCGAGCGGGAGAATAGGAGAGACCCAGTACTTC.

The V and J genes are TRBV7-9 and TRBJ1-2, with D possibly matching TRBD1 (5 bases). This CDR3 spans 14 amino acids. Germline values: CDR1 SEHNR, CDR2 FQNEAQ (reference sequence). The V gene lost 3 bases and the J gene lost 6 bases, with 14 bases spanning the gap. CDR3 sequence reads: CASSLGTLEDGYTF. CDR3 bases: TGTGCCAGCAGCTTGGGGACTCTGGAGGATGGCTACACCTTC. Complete variable domain (other parts from reference TRBV7-9 and TRBJ1-2): DTGVSQNPRHKITKRGQNVTFRCDPISEHNRLYWYRQTLGQGPEFLTYFQNEAQLEKSRLLSDRFSAERPKGSFSTLEIQRTEQGDSAMYLCASSLGTLEDGYTFGSGTRLTVV.

The chain recombines TRBV5-1 with TRBJ1-1; D call uncertain. CDR1 SGHRS and CDR2 YFSETQ come from the germline V gene. The ends were cut back, 0 bases at V and 7 bases at J, with 10 bases in the middle. This CDR3 has 13 amino acids. CDR3 sequence reads: CASSLVLGDEAFF. The DNA for the CDR3 is TGCGCCAGCAGCTTGGTTTTGGGAGATGAAGCTTTCTTT.

This clone occurred a few times. The V and J genes are TRBV9 and TRBJ1-6; TRBD1 agrees at 10 bases. With 0 bases clipped from V and 10 bases from J, the junction kept 1 base outside the gene matches. The CDR3 is 14 residues long. The germline CDR1 and CDR2 sequences are SGDLS and YYNGEE. CDR3 sequence reads: CASSVGTGGSPLHF. The DNA for the CDR3 is TGTGCCAGCAGCGTAGGGACAGGGGGATCACCCCTCCACTTT.

In regard to this clone: This sample includes further DNA sequences coding for the same CDR3. The chain links TRBV5-1 to TRBJ1-4, with 9 bases lining up with TRBD1. The germline CDR1 and CDR2 sequences are SGHRS and YFSETQ. The CDR3 runs 14 residues. Losses at the gene ends were 3 bases for V and 7 bases for J; bases not matched to a gene: 4. The CDR3 DNA is TGCGCCAGCAGCTCGGGACAGGGCGGTGAAAAACTGTTTTTT. Residues: CASSSGQGGEKLFF.

The chain has TRBV6-1 and TRBJ2-2, with D maybe TRBD2 (5 bases). This CDR3 spans 14 amino acids. Per the germline V gene, CDR1 is MNHNS and CDR2 is SASEGT. Deletions cut 7 bases from V and 0 bases from J, with 9 bases between. CDR3 DNA sequence: TGTGCCAGCATGAGCGGACCGAACACCGGGGAGCTGTTTTTT. This encodes CASMSGPNTGELFF.

The chain has TRBV5-1 and TRBJ1-6; 9 bases agree with TRBD1. Germline values: CDR1 SGHRS, CDR2 YFSETQ. The length of the CDR3 is 17 residues. The V gene end was trimmed by 3 bases and the J gene end by 1 base; junction bases not matched to a gene: 5. The CDR3 spells CASSSGQGLSYNSPLHF. In nucleotides, the CDR3 is TGCGCCAGCAGCTCGGGACAGGGTCTATCCTATAATTCACCCCTCCACTTT.